The next 6 T cell receptor beta chains were all read from a single sample in a study of blood T cell repertoires in COVID-19 (dated by TCRdb to about 2020). Receptor libraries were prepared by the immunoSEQ multiplex PCR assay. As stored in TCRdb, this immuneACCESS dataset retains in-frame rearrangements with V and J assigned. A fraction of the clones does not appear; measured against another copy, unresolved V genes explain less than half of the discrepancy, and the remainder lacks a known reason. The sample profile shows 350,000 to 400,000 clones; approximately 87% of them were found once. Of the sample, about 2.1% falls within the top ten clones. The sample consisted of PBMCs or T cells enriched from blood (not recorded which). These TCRs come from a man in his forties or fifties in a cohort exposed to, infected with or recovered from COVID-19 (not recorded which).

The rearrangement joins TRBV15 to TRBJ1-2; possibly TRBD1 for D (5 bases). V lost 0 bases and J 7 bases, leaving 15 bases between the germline ends. The CDR3 length is 15 residues. Germline values: CDR1 LNHNV, CDR2 YYDKDF (reference sequence). CDR3 DNA: TGTGCCACCAGCAGAGATCCGGGGGGAGATGGTGGCTACACCTTC. It translates to CATSRDPGGDGGYTF.

The chain has TRBV19 and TRBJ1-6; D gene unclear. V was cut by 4 bases and J by 7 bases, with 11 bases left in between. Germline V gene sequence: CDR1 LNHDA, CDR2 SQIVND (reference sequence). The CDR3 length is 14 residues. This chain's CDR3 is CASSNGPGNSPLHF. CDR3 DNA sequence: TGTGCCAGTAGTAACGGGCCGGGGAATTCACCCCTCCACTTT.

CDR3 amino acids: CACQGGYEQYF. The CDR3 DNA reads as TGTGCCTGTCAGGGGGGCTACGAGCAGTACTTC. V gene TRBV30 combines with J gene TRBJ2-7, with a possible D match to TRBD1 (7 bases). CDR3 length equals 11 residues. Germline CDR1 GTSNPN, CDR2 SVGIG (reference sequence). V lost 6 bases to trimming and J lost 3 bases, with 9 bases between them.

The V call is TRBV30, the J call TRBJ1-5; the match to TRBD1 covers 9 bases. Trimming took 3 bases from V and 4 from J; bases not matched to a gene: 4. CDR1 is GTSNPN, CDR2 SVGIG, per germline (reference sequence). The CDR3 contains 14 residues. The CDR3 spells CAWSKDRGNQPQHF. The CDR3 bases are TGTGCCTGGAGCAAAGACAGGGGGAATCAGCCCCAGCATTTT. The full variable domain, its missing parts supplied by reference TRBV30 and TRBJ1-5, is SQTIHQWPATLVQPVGSPLSLECTVEGTSNPNLYWYRQAAGRGLQLLFYSVGIGQISSEVPQNLSASRPQDRQFILSSKKLLLSDSGFYLCAWSKDRGNQPQHFGDGTRLSIL.

The chain links TRBV28 to TRBJ1-5; TRBD1 might be the D (6 bases). Germline CDR1 and CDR2: MDHEN and SYDVKM. The V gene lost 5 bases and the J gene lost 5 bases, with 16 bases spanning the gap. The CDR3 is 15 residues long. The CDR3 loop is CASSPPGTLYQPQHF. CDR3 DNA: TGTGCCAGCAGTCCCCCCGGGACACTATATCAGCCCCAGCATTTT.

The CDR3 nucleotides read TGTGCCAGCAGCCCCCGATCGACAAACAGTTATGGCTACACCTTC. Protein product: CASSPRSTNSYGYTF. V and J are TRBV14 and TRBJ1-2; D ambiguous. Trimming left V 4 bases short and J 5 bases short, with 17 bases between. Looked up from germline, CDR1 is SGHDN and CDR2 is FVKESK. The CDR3 totals 15 residues.